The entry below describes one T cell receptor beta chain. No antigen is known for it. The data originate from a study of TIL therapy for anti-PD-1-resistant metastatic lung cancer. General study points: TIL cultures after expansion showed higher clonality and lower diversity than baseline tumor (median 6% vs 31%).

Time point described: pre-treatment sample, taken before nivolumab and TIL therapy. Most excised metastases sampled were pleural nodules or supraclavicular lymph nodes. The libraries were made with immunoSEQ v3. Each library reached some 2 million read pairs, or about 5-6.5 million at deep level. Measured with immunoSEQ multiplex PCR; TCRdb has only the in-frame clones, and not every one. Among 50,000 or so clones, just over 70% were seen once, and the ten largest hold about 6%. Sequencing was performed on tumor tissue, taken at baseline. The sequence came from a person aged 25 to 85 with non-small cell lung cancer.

Here the CDR3 reads CASSSGQSYEQYF. The CDR3 DNA reads as TGTGCCAGCAGTTCGGGACAAAGCTACGAGCAGTACTTC. The chain recombines TRBV27 with TRBJ2-7; a weak D match, TRBD1 (6 bases). Germline V CDR1 and CDR2: MNHEY, SMNVEV (reference sequence). The CDR3 contains 13 residues. Trimming took 4 bases from V and 3 from J, leaving 10 bases between them.